The present entry profiles one T cell receptor (beta chain) with its context. The data were produced by immunoSEQ multiplex PCR, yet TCRdb's version contains in-frame clones alone and is incomplete. The sample holds roughly 30,000 clones, around nine tenths seen once. The CDR3 has 10 residues. Trimming removed 5 bases from V and 11 bases from J; junction bases left unmatched: 6. CDR1 and CDR2 (germline): DFQATT, SNEGSKA (reference sequence). The source of the sample is a study of neoadjuvant nivolumab and ipilimumab in lung cancer. This sequence was found in an adult with non-small cell lung cancer. The V call is TRBV20-1, the J call TRBJ2-7; 7 bases agree with TRBD2. The specimen was peripheral blood, collected after neoadjuvant nivolumab, alone or with ipilimumab, at or shortly before surgery. CDR3 loop: CSAERGPEYF. DNA for the CDR3: TGCAGTGCTGAGCGGGGTCCGGAGTACTTC.